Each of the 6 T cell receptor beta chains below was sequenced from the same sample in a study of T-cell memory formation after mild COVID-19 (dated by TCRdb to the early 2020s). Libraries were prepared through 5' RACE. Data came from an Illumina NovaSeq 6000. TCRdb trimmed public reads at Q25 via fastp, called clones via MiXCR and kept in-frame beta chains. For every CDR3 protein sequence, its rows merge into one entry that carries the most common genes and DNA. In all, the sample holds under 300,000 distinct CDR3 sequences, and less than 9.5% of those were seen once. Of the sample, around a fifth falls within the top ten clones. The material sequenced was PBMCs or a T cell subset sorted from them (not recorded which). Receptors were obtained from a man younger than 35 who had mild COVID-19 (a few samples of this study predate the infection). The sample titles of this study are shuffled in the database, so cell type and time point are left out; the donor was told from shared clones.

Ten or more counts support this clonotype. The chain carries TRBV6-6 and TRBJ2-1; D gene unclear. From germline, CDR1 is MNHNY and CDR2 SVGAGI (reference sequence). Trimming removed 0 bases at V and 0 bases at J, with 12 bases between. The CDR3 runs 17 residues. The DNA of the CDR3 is TGTGCCAGCAGTTACTCCCTGTACCCAAGCTCCTACAATGAGCAGTTCTTC. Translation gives CASSYSLYPSSYNEQFF.

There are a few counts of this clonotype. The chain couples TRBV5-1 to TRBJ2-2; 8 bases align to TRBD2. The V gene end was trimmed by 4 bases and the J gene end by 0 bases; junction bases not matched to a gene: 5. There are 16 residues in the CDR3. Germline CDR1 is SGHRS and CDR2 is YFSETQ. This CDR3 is CASSASGGPNTGELFF. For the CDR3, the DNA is TGCGCCAGCAGCGCGAGCGGGGGACCGAACACCGGGGAGCTGTTTTTT.

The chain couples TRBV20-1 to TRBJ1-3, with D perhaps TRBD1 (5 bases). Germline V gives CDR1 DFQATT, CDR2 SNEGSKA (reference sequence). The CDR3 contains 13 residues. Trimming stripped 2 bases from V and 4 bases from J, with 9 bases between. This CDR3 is CSARSYRGNTIYF. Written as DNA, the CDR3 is TGCAGTGCTAGATCGTACAGGGGAAACACCATATATTTT.

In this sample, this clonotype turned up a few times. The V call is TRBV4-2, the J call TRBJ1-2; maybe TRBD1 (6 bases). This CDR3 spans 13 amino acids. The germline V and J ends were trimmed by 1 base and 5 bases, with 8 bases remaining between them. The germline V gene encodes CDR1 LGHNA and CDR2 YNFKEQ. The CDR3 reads CASSQGTEYGYTF. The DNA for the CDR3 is TGTGCCAGCAGCCAAGGGACAGAATATGGCTACACCTTC.

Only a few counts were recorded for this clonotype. The CDR3 sequence: CASSFAGRYNEQFF. The CDR3 nucleotides read TGTGCCAGCAGCTTTGCGGGACGGTACAATGAGCAGTTCTTC. The chain uses TRBV7-3 and TRBJ2-1; the D gene is possibly TRBD2 (6 bases). Deletions cut 3 bases from V and 4 bases from J, with 10 bases between. Germline assignment: CDR1 SGHTA and CDR2 FQGTGA. This CDR3 spans 14 amino acids.

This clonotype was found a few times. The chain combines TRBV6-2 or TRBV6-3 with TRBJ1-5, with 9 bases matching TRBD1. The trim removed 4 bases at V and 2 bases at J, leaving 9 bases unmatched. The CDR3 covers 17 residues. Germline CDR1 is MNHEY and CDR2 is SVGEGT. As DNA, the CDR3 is TGTGCCAGCAGTTCGGGACAGGGTCTCATTGGCAATCAGCCCCAGCATTTT. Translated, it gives CASSSGQGLIGNQPQHF.